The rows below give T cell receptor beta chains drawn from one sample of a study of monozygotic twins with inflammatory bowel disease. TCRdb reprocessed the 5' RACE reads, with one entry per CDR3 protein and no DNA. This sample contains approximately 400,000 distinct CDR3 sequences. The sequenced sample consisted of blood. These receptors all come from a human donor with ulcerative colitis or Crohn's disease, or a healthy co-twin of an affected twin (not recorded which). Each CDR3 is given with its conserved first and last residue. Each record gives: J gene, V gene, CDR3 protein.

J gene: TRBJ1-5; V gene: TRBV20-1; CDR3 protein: CSARPSQGMNQPQHF
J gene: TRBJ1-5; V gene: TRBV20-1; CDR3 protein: CSAREGWGNQPQHF
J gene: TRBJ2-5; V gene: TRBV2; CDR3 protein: CASKREGLETQYF
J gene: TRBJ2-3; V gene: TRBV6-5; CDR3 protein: CASRRPSTDTQYF
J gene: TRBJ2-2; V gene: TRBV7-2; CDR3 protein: CASIPGRSGELFF
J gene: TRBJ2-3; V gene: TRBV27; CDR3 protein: CASSSPASTDTQYF
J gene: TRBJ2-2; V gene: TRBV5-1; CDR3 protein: CASSLKSQVTTGELFF
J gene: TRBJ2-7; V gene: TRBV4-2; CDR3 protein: CASSQGAARSSYEQYF
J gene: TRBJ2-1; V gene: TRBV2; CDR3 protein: CASIVSGSSDEQFF
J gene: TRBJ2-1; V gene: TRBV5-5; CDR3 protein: CASSHTYNEQFF
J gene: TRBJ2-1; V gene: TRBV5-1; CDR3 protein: CASSPGQAPSYNEQFF
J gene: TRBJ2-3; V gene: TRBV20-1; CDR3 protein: CSASGLAGWDTQYF
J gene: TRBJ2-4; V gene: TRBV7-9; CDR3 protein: CASSWDLAKNIQYF
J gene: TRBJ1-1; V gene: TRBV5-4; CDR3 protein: CASSLEPDRVNTEAFF
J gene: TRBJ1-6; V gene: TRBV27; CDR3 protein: CASSLLGTGGSPLHF
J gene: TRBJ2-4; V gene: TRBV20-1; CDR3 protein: CSASSHGTKNIQYF
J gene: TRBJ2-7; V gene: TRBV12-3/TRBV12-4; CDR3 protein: CASSLESLANPYEQYF
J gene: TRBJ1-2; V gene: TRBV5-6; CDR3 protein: CASSPGTGVLGLYGYTF
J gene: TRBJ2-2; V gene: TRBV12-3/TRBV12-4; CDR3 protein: CASSSRVVFLNTGELFF
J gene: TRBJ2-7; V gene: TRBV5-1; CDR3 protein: CASSLRVSRGYEQYF